The present T cell receptor (beta chain) was sequenced within a study of T cells in localized non-small cell lung cancer. General study findings and limits: It remains possible that heterogeneity exists, since only one tumor region was sequenced.

In this sample, this clone turned up a few times. Its target is unknown. Generated by immunoSEQ multiplex PCR, the TCRdb table keeps only in-frame clones and is missing some. The repertoire holds 3,500 to 5,000 clones, more than 30% seen once, with about 20% in the top ten. This clonotype was sampled from a male donor at least 60 years old with stage III lung adenocarcinoma. Sequenced material: lung tumor tissue, taken before any cancer treatment.

For the CDR3, the DNA is TGTGCCAGCAGTGAGCAGGCCCTCGCGAACACCGGGGAGCTGTTTTTT. Its protein product is CASSEQALANTGELFF. The chain combines TRBV6-8 with TRBJ2-2; D is uncertain. Per germline, CDR1 MNHGY and CDR2 SAAAGT. V was shortened by 5 bases and J by 0 bases, with 13 bases between the two germline ends. This CDR3 is built from 16 residues.